The 12 T cell receptor beta chains presented below share a single source sample, sequenced in a study of technical replicates of blood from a few donors. Repertoires were generated with immunoSEQ multiplex PCR, while TCRdb's copy carries only in-frame clones and drops some. In the table there are more than 65,000 clones, approximately 97% of which are singletons. The sequenced material came from T cells isolated from PBMCs. These receptors originate from a human donor in good health.

The V call is TRBV7-6, the J call TRBJ2-7, with 7 bases fitting TRBD1. V trimming: 0 bases; J trimming: 2 bases; junction bases outside the gene matches: 10. The CDR3 length is 17 residues. CDR1 is SGHVS, CDR2 FNYEAQ, per germline. The CDR3 region has the DNA TGTGCCAGCAGCTTAGCCGTGAGACAGGGAACTACCTACGAGCAGTACTTC. Translating it yields CASSLAVRQGTTYEQYF.

The chain uses TRBV6-5 and TRBJ1-5; D is ambiguous. The CDR3 spans 15 residues. CDR1 and CDR2 from the germline V gene are MNHEY and SVGAGI. The V end lost 0 bases, the J end lost 2 bases, and 8 bases lay between the germline ends. The CDR3 region is CASSYSRVGNQPQHF. DNA for the CDR3: TGTGCCAGCAGTTACTCTCGGGTAGGCAATCAGCCCCAGCATTTT.

The V call is TRBV6-6, the J call TRBJ1-1; the D is unclear. V was shortened by 7 bases and J by 4 bases, with 7 bases between the two germline ends. The CDR3 is 11 amino acids. Germline V gene data show CDR1 as MNHNY and CDR2 as SVGAGI (reference sequence). Here the CDR3 DNA reads TGTGCCAGCACCAGTGGCACTGAAGCTTTCTTT. Its protein product is CASTSGTEAFF.

The V gene is TRBV13, the J gene TRBJ1-4; D is uncertain. The V and J ends lost 5 bases and 5 bases respectively, with 12 bases between them. Germline V gene sequence: CDR1 PRHDT, CDR2 FYEKMQ (reference sequence). The CDR3 runs to 14 residues. The CDR3 DNA follows: TGTGCCAGCAGCGTTGGACGGAGGAATGAAAAACTGTTTTTT. Residues: CASSVGRRNEKLFF.

J is TRBJ2-6 and V is TRBV27; possible D gene TRBD2, 5 bases. This CDR3 region has 18 residues. From germline, CDR1 is MNHEY and CDR2 SMNVEV (reference sequence). Trimming removed 7 bases from V and 0 bases from J, with 19 bases in between. Here the CDR3 DNA reads TGTGCCAGCACTTCTAGAGGGCAGAAACCCTCTGGGGCCAACGTCCTGACTTTC. This codes for CASTSRGQKPSGANVLTF. Together with reference TRBV27 and TRBJ2-6, the CDR3 gives the full variable domain: EAQVTQNPRYLITVTGKKLTVTCSQNMNHEYMSWYRQDPGLGLRQIYYSMNVEVTDKGDVPEGYKVSRKEKRNFPLILESPSPNQTSLYFCASTSRGQKPSGANVLTFGAGSRLTVL.

V and J are TRBV28 and TRBJ2-2; TRBD1 matches at 7 bases. CDR1 and CDR2 from the germline V gene are MDHEN and SYDVKM. J was trimmed by 4 bases and V by 4 bases; bases with no gene match: 9. This CDR3 contains 16 residues. The CDR3 here is CASSSPVQGFTGELFF. CDR3 in DNA: TGTGCCAGCAGTTCCCCGGTACAGGGGTTCACCGGGGAGCTGTTTTTT.

This chain connects TRBV6-1 to TRBJ1-5; a possible D gene is TRBD1 (5 bases). Germline V gene sequence: CDR1 MNHNS, CDR2 SASEGT. V was shortened by 4 bases and J by 5 bases, with 12 bases between the two germline ends. The CDR3 contains 14 residues. CDR3 nucleotide sequence: TGTGCCAGCAGTGTCCAAGGGGCTTATCAGCCCCAGCATTTT. It encodes CASSVQGAYQPQHF.

As DNA, the CDR3 is TGTGCCAGTAGTATTAGGGCGGACAACTACGAGCAGTACTTC. It is translated as CASSIRADNYEQYF. This chain connects TRBV19 to TRBJ2-7; a possible D gene is TRBD1 (5 bases). Per germline, CDR1 LNHDA and CDR2 SQIVND (reference sequence). The CDR3 length is 14 residues. Between the trimmed V and J ends, which lost 3 bases and 3 bases, there was a span of 12 bases.

This chain connects TRBV27 to TRBJ2-1; 9 bases line up with TRBD1. Germline V gene data show CDR1 as MNHEY and CDR2 as SMNVEV (reference sequence). This CDR3 region has 16 residues. The V segment lost 6 bases and the J segment 8 bases; nucleotides outside the gene matches: 14. The DNA of the CDR3 is TGTGCCAGCAGCCAGTTGACGGGACAGGGAATCCATGAGCAGTTCTTC. It codes for CASSQLTGQGIHEQFF.

The V call is TRBV7-9, the J call TRBJ1-4, with a possible D match to TRBD1 (6 bases). The CDR3 runs to 14 residues. Germline CDR1 is SEHNR and CDR2 is FQNEAQ (reference sequence). V lost 4 bases and J 8 bases, leaving 14 bases between the germline ends. CDR3 sequence (DNA): TGTGCCAGCAGCTCCTATGGGGGGGCGGAAAAACTGTTTTTT. It translates to CASSSYGGAEKLFF.

The chain links TRBV29-1 to TRBJ2-5; D is uncertain. Per the germline V gene, CDR1 is SQVTM and CDR2 is ANQGSEA. This CDR3 is built from 13 residues. The V end was cut by 0 bases, the J end by 3 bases, with 8 bases between. CDR3 nucleotide sequence: TGCAGCGTTGAAGATAACGGTAAAGAGACCCAGTACTTC. Its protein is CSVEDNGKETQYF.

The chain recombines TRBV19 with TRBJ1-2; no definite D call. This CDR3 region has 14 residues. Looked up from germline, CDR1 is LNHDA and CDR2 is SQIVND (reference sequence). Trimming cost V 6 bases and J 2 bases, with 13 bases left between them. The CDR3 protein is CASRYRRSNYGYTF. For the CDR3, the DNA is TGTGCCAGTAGATACAGACGGTCGAACTATGGCTACACCTTC.